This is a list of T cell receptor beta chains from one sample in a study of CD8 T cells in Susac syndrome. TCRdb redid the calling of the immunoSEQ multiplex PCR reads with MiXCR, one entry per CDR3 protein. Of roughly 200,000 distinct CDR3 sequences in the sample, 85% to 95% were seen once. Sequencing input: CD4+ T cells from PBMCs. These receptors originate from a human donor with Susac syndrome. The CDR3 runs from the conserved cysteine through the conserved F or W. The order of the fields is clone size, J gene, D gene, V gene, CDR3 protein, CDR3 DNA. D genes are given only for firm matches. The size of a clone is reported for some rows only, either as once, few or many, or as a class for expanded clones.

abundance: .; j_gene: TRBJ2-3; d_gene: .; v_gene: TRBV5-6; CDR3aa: CASREFGRGTDTQYF; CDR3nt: TGTGCCAGCCGCGAGTTCGGGCGGGGCACAGATACGCAGTATTTT
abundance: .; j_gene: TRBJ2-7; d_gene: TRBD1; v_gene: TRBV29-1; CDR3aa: CSVRDSGYEQYF; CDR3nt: TGCAGCGTCCGGGACAGTGGCTACGAGCAGTACTTC
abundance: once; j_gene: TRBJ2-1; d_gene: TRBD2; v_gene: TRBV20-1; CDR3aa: CSAHLAGGSYEQFF; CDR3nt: TGCAGTGCTCATCTAGCGGGAGGCAGCTATGAGCAGTTCTTC
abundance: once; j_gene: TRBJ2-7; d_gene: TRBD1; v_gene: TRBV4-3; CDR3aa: CASSQGQGASYEQYF; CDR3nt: TGCGCCAGCAGCCAAGGACAGGGGGCCTCCTACGAGCAGTACTTC
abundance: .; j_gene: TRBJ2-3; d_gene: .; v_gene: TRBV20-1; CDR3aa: CSPLPAPSVTDTQYF; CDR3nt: TGCAGTCCCCTTCCGGCCCCGAGCGTCACAGATACGCAGTATTTT
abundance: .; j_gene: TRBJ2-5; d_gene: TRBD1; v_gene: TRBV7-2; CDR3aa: CASTRDRGQETQYF; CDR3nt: TGTGCCAGCACCCGGGACAGGGGCCAAGAGACCCAGTACTTC
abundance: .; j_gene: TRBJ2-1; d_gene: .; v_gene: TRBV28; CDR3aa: CASSRGTNYNEQFF; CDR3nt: TGTGCCAGCAGTCGAGGGACCAACTACAATGAGCAGTTCTTC
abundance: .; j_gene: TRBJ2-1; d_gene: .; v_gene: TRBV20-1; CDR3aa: CSASQGGLSYNEQFF; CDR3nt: TGCAGTGCTAGCCAGGGGGGATTGTCCTACAATGAGCAGTTCTTC
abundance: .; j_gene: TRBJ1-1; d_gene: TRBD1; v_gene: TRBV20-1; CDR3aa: CSASARGQGLRNTEAFF; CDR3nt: TGCAGTGCTAGCGCCCGTGGACAGGGGTTAAGGAACACTGAAGCTTTCTTT
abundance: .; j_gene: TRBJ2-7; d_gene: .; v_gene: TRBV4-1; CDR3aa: CASSQGGGTWNPYEQYF; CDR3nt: TGCGCCAGCAGCCAAGGAGGGGGGACTTGGAATCCCTACGAGCAGTACTTC
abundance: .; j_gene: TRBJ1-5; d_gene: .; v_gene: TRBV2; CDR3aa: CASSKSAHQPQHF; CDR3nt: TGTGCCAGCAGTAAATCGGCCCATCAGCCCCAGCATTTT
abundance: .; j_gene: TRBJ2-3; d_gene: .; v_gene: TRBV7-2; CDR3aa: CASSWGVSTDTQYF; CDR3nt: TGTGCCAGCAGCTGGGGGGTGAGCACAGATACGCAGTATTTT
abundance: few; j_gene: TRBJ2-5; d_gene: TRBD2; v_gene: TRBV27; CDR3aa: CASSSRTRETQYF; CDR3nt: TGTGCCAGCAGTTCCCGGACTAGGGAGACCCAGTACTTC
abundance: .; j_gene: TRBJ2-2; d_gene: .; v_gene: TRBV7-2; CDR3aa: CASSLPTVGGELFF; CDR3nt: TGTGCCAGCAGCTTACCGACCGTCGGCGGGGAGCTGTTTTTT
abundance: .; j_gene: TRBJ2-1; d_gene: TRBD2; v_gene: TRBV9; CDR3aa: CASSDGTSGRGSYNEQFF; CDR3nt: TGTGCCAGCAGCGACGGGACTAGCGGGAGGGGCTCCTACAATGAGCAGTTCTTC
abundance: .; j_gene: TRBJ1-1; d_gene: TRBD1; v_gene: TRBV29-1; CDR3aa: CSVGTGGVLAEAFF; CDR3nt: TGCAGCGTCGGGACAGGGGGCGTGTTGGCTGAAGCTTTCTTT
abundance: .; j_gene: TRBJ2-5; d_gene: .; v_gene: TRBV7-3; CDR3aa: CASSPEVGAWETQYF; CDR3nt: TGTGCCAGCAGCCCAGAGGTCGGGGCGTGGGAGACCCAGTACTTC
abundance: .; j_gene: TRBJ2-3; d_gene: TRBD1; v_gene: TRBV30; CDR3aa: CAWGTGSASSTDTQYF; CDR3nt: TGTGCCTGGGGGACAGGTAGCGCCTCTAGCACAGATACGCAGTATTTT
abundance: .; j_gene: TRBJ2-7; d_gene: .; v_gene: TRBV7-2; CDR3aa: CASSLDPQGYEQYF; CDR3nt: TGTGCCAGCAGCCTCGACCCACAGGGCTACGAGCAGTACTTC
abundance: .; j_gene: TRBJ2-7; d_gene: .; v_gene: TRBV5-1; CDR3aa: CASRGPGEQYF; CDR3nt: TGCGCCAGCCGCGGCCCGGGCGAGCAGTACTTC
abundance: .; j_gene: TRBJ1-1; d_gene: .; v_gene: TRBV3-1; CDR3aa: CASTTGGVTEAFF; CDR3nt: TGTGCCAGCACCACCGGGGGGGTCACTGAAGCTTTCTTT
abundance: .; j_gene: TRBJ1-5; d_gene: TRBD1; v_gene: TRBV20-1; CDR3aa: CSARDLSRGRGQPQHF; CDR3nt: TGCAGTGCTAGAGATTTAAGCAGGGGGCGAGGTCAGCCCCAGCATTTT
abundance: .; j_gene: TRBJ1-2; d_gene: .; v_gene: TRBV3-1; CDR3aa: CASSQEPGVYGYTF; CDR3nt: TGTGCCAGCAGCCAAGAGCCAGGAGTCTATGGCTACACCTTC
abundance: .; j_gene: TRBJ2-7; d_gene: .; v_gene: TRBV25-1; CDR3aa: CASSPQRTLYEQYF; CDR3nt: TGTGCCAGCAGTCCACAGCGAACATTGTACGAGCAGTACTTC
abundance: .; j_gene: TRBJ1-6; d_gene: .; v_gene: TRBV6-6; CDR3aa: CASSYSGEGGSPLHF; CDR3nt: TGTGCCAGCAGTTACTCCGGGGAGGGTGGATCACCCCTCCACTTT
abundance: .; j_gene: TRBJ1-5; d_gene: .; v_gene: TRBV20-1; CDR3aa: CSARDPWTPNQPQHF; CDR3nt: TGCAGTGCTAGAGATCCTTGGACTCCAAATCAGCCCCAGCATTTT
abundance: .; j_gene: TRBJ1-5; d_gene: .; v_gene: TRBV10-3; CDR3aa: CAISATGEGNQPQHF; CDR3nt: TGTGCCATCAGTGCGACGGGTGAGGGCAATCAGCCCCAGCATTTT
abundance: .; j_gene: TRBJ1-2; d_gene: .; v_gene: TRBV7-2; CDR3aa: CASSLDAGPVYGYTF; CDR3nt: TGTGCCAGCAGCCTCGATGCGGGCCCAGTCTATGGCTACACCTTC